The present entry profiles one T cell receptor beta chain with its context. There is no known antigen for this receptor. No base qualities exist here, and no much larger clone lies one base off it. The data were obtained in a study of T cell repertoires in cytomegalovirus infection (dated by TCRdb to between 2019 and 2020). Background for the entire study: Because public TCR beta signatures pointed to carriage of CMV infection together with the matching HLA type, the HLA type of each donor mattered for the analysis.

Study-wide findings and limitations: The ex vivo response was dominated by HLA-C-restricted CMV-specific TCR beta clonotypes, which also provided the single most frequent clonotype in two of eight donors. In both this cohort and an independent cohort of some 380 donors, the cumulative frequency of public TCR beta family members distinguished carriers of CMV infection plus the relevant HLA type.

TCRdb lists the instrument as Illumina HiSeq 1500. TCRdb itself trimmed the public reads at Q25 with fastp, ran MiXCR and retained productive beta chains. Entries that share a CDR3 protein sequence are merged under the most common genes and DNA. Across this sample there are around 530,000 distinct CDR3 sequences, with approximately 15% seen only once. The top ten constitute 20% to 30% of the sample. This TCR was recovered from a human donor in good health (CMV status not recorded). Some clones in this sample may be carry-over from other donors' samples. Sequencing was done on a sample of CD8+ T cells from PBMCs.

The sequenced DNA: TGTGCCAGCAAGGGGTATCACGAGCAGTTCTTC. Its protein product is CASKGYHEQFF. This sequence uses TRBV12-3 or TRBV12-4 and TRBJ2-1, with TRBD1 tentatively as D gene (5 bases match). Trimming costs V 7 bases and J 10 bases, and their ends lie 11 bases apart. Reading from cysteine to phenylalanine, the CDR3 counts 11 amino acids. The CDR3 DNA has 33 bases and is translated from base 1.